This is a list of T cell receptor beta chains from one sample in a study of T cells in Graves' hyperthyroidism and ophthalmopathy. In TCRdb, the multiplex PCR reads were re-called with MiXCR into one record per CDR3 protein. The sample holds 450,000 to 650,000 distinct CDR3 sequences, less than 25% seen once. The specimen sequenced was blood. All receptors derive from a man aged 18 to 29 with Graves' hyperthyroidism. CDR3s include the opening cysteine and the closing phenylalanine or tryptophan. A D gene is named only where the DNA matches it firmly. The listing skips clone size in some rows; elsewhere it reads once, few, many or a size class.

V gene: TRBV20-1
J gene: TRBJ1-3
clone size: many
D gene: NA
CDR3 length: 13
CDR3 DNA: TGCAGTGCTAGAGATCCGGAGAGGAACACCATATATTTT
CDR3 protein: CSARDPERNTIYF

V gene: TRBV7-2
J gene: TRBJ2-7
clone size: NA
D gene: TRBD2
CDR3 length: 15
CDR3 DNA: TGTGCCAGCAGCTTAACGGCGGGAGTGGACTACGAGCAGTACTTC
CDR3 protein: CASSLTAGVDYEQYF

V gene: TRBV30
J gene: TRBJ2-5
clone size: many
D gene: NA
CDR3 length: 13
CDR3 DNA: TGTGCCTGGAGTGGAGGTCTTGGAGAGACCCAGTACTTC
CDR3 protein: CAWSGGLGETQYF

V gene: TRBV30
J gene: TRBJ2-2
clone size: many
D gene: NA
CDR3 length: 15
CDR3 DNA: TGTGCCTGGAGTAATTGGGAGAGGGGCACCGGGGAGCTGTTTTTT
CDR3 protein: CAWSNWERGTGELFF

V gene: TRBV6-4
J gene: TRBJ2-3
clone size: few
D gene: NA
CDR3 length: 15
CDR3 DNA: TGTGCCAGCAGTGACTCGATGGGGAGCACAGATACGCAGTATTTT
CDR3 protein: CASSDSMGSTDTQYF

V gene: TRBV6-4
J gene: TRBJ1-2
clone size: NA
D gene: NA
CDR3 length: 12
CDR3 DNA: TGTGCCTGCGTCACGCCACCCTATGGTTACACCTTC
CDR3 protein: CACVTPPYGYTF

V gene: TRBV15
J gene: TRBJ2-2
clone size: many
D gene: NA
CDR3 length: 12
CDR3 DNA: TGTGCCACCAGCCCGCCGTCCGGGGAGCTGTTTTTT
CDR3 protein: CATSPPSGELFF

V gene: TRBV29-1
J gene: TRBJ1-2
clone size: many
D gene: NA
CDR3 length: 11
CDR3 DNA: TGCAGCTTGCGGACAGTCTATGGCTACACCTTC
CDR3 protein: CSLRTVYGYTF

V gene: TRBV6-5
J gene: TRBJ2-7
clone size: many
D gene: NA
CDR3 length: 12
CDR3 DNA: TGTGCCAGCAGGTACGACTACTACGAGCAGTACTTC
CDR3 protein: CASRYDYYEQYF

V gene: TRBV20-1
J gene: TRBJ2-3
clone size: many
D gene: NA
CDR3 length: 14
CDR3 DNA: TGCAGTGCTAGCATAGCATCCGGGACAGATACGCAGTATTTT
CDR3 protein: CSASIASGTDTQYF

V gene: TRBV11-2
J gene: TRBJ2-7
clone size: few
D gene: NA
CDR3 length: 14
CDR3 DNA: TGTGCCAGCAGCTTAGTGGGCAGGGACTACGAGCAGTACTTC
CDR3 protein: CASSLVGRDYEQYF

V gene: TRBV18
J gene: TRBJ2-7
clone size: NA
D gene: NA
CDR3 length: 15
CDR3 DNA: TGTGCCAGCTCACCACCGGTTAGAATCCTTTACGAGCAGTACTTC
CDR3 protein: CASSPPVRILYEQYF

V gene: TRBV7-8
J gene: TRBJ2-2
clone size: few
D gene: NA
CDR3 length: 12
CDR3 DNA: TGTGCCAGCAGCTTACTTAGGGGGGAGCTGTTTTTT
CDR3 protein: CASSLLRGELFF

V gene: TRBV6-1
J gene: TRBJ2-5
clone size: many
D gene: NA
CDR3 length: 13
CDR3 DNA: TGTGCCAGCAGGACCCCAGCGGAAGAGACCCAGTACTTC
CDR3 protein: CASRTPAEETQYF

V gene: TRBV5-1
J gene: TRBJ1-2
clone size: few
D gene: NA
CDR3 length: 13
CDR3 DNA: TGCGCCAGCAGCTCCCTCCCAGGGGATGGCTACACCTTC
CDR3 protein: CASSSLPGDGYTF

V gene: TRBV5-1
J gene: TRBJ1-1
clone size: few
D gene: TRBD1
CDR3 length: 14
CDR3 DNA: TGCGCCAGCAGCTGGGACAGGGCGAACACTGAAGCTTTCTTT
CDR3 protein: CASSWDRANTEAFF

V gene: TRBV28
J gene: TRBJ2-7
clone size: many
D gene: TRBD1
CDR3 length: 13
CDR3 DNA: TGTGCCAGCAGTTCCGGACAGGGCGGGGAGCAGTACTTC
CDR3 protein: CASSSGQGGEQYF

V gene: TRBV4-1
J gene: TRBJ2-5
clone size: many
D gene: NA
CDR3 length: 13
CDR3 DNA: TGCGCCAGCAGCCAATGGAGACAAGAGACCCAGTACTTC
CDR3 protein: CASSQWRQETQYF

V gene: TRBV6-5
J gene: TRBJ2-7
clone size: NA
D gene: NA
CDR3 length: 14
CDR3 DNA: TGTGCCAGCAGTTATTCGGCCAACTCCTACGAGCAGTACTTC
CDR3 protein: CASSYSANSYEQYF

V gene: TRBV11-2
J gene: TRBJ2-2
clone size: few
D gene: NA
CDR3 length: 11
CDR3 DNA: TGTGCCAGCAGCTGGGAGGGGGAGCTGTTTTTT
CDR3 protein: CASSWEGELFF

V gene: TRBV6-1
J gene: TRBJ2-4
clone size: NA
D gene: NA
CDR3 length: 18
CDR3 DNA: TGTGCCAGCAGTGAAGCGATGGTGCGGTTCCTAGCCAAAAACATTCAGTACTTC
CDR3 protein: CASSEAMVRFLAKNIQYF

V gene: TRBV12-3/TRBV12-4
J gene: TRBJ1-1
clone size: many
D gene: NA
CDR3 length: 12
CDR3 DNA: TGTGCCAGCAGATCAGGTGGAACTGAAGCTTTCTTT
CDR3 protein: CASRSGGTEAFF

V gene: TRBV19
J gene: TRBJ1-2
clone size: many
D gene: TRBD1
CDR3 length: 12
CDR3 DNA: TGTGCCAGTAGTATACGGGACAGGAACTACACCTTC
CDR3 protein: CASSIRDRNYTF

V gene: TRBV12-3/TRBV12-4
J gene: TRBJ2-2
clone size: many
D gene: TRBD2
CDR3 length: 17
CDR3 DNA: TGTGCCAGCAGCCATGGACTAGCGGGGAGGAGCACCGGTGGGCTGTTTTTT
CDR3 protein: CASSHGLAGRSTGGLFF

V gene: TRBV9
J gene: TRBJ2-7
clone size: NA
D gene: NA
CDR3 length: 13
CDR3 DNA: TGTGCCAGCAGCGTAGCTCCGGATTCCGAGCAGTACTTC
CDR3 protein: CASSVAPDSEQYF